This T cell receptor beta chain comes out of a study of shared clonotypes between healthy human individuals. This CDR3 is built from 14 residues. Germline assignment: CDR1 SGHAT and CDR2 FQNNGV. V shed 5 bases and J shed 5 bases, with 15 bases lying between them. Replicate PCRs run on sorted subsets employed approximately 0.2 ug DNA, 30,000 to 35,000 T cell genomes. Only in-frame clones appear in the TCRdb table, and some are missing; sequencing was by immunoSEQ multiplex PCR. The sample has about 2 million clones; about 95% are singletons. Terminally differentiated effector memory CD45RA+ cells were left out of the naive CD8 fraction, which was CD45RO-negative and positively selected for CCR7.

This sequence was found in a man between 18 and 35 years old in good health. This chain connects TRBV11-2 to TRBJ2-5; either TRBD1 or TRBD2 may supply D (5 bases each). Sequencing was carried out using naive CD8+ T cells sorted from blood. The CDR3, as DNA: TGTGCCAGCAGCCCCGAGGCAGGGAGCGAGACCCAGTACTTC. The encoded protein is CASSPEAGSETQYF.